This T cell receptor beta chain emerged from a study of chemoradiotherapy in HPV16-positive cancers. Study as a whole: Functional T-cell assays on two HPV16-positive patients' cells defined candidate HPV-specific clones and common TCR motifs.

V dropped 4 bases and J dropped 1; count of bases not matched to a gene: 3. The CDR3 runs 14 residues. Germline CDR1 is LGHNA and CDR2 is YSLEER. This clone was seen a few times. Measured with immunoSEQ multiplex PCR; TCRdb has only the in-frame clones, and not every one. Of about 9,200 clones listed, approximately 78% are singletons. This sequence joins TRBV4-3 and TRBJ1-1; 7 bases are a match to TRBD1. Sampling was carried out from a patient who underwent chemoradiotherapy. The origin of this receptor is a human donor with HPV-associated anogenital cancer. DNA for the CDR3: TGCGCCAGCAGCCGAAACAGGGGGAACACTGAAGCTTTCTTT. This gives the protein CASSRNRGNTEAFF.